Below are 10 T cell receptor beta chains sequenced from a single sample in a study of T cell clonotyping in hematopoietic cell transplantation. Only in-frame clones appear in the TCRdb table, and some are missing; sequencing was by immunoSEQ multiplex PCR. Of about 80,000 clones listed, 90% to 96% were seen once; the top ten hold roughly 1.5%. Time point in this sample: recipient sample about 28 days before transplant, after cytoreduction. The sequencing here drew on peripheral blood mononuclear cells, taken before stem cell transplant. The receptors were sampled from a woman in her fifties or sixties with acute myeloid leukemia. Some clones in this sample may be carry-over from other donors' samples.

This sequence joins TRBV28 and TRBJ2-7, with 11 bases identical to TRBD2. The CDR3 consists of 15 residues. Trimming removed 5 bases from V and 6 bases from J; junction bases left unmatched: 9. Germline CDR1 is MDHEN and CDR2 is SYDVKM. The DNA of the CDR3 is TGTGCCAGCAGTCCGCTAGCGGGAGGTAATCCCGAGCAGTACTTC. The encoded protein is CASSPLAGGNPEQYF.

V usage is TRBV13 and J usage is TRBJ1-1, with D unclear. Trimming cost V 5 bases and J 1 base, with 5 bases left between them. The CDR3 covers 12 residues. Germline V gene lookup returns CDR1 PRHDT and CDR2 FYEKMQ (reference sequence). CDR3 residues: CASSPANTEAFF. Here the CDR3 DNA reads TGTGCCAGCAGCCCAGCGAACACTGAAGCTTTCTTT.

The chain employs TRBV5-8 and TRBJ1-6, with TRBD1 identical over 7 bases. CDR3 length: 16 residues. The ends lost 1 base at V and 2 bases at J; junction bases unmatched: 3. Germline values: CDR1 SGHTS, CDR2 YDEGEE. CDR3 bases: TGTGCCAGCAGCTTGTACAGGGGTCCCTATAATTCACCCCTCCACTTT. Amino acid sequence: CASSLYRGPYNSPLHF. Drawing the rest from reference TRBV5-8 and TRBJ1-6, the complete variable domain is EAGVTQSPTHLIKTRGQQATLRCSPISGHTSVYWYQQALGLGLQFLLWYDEGEERNRGNFPPRFSGRQFPNYSSELNVNALELEDSALYLCASSLYRGPYNSPLHFGNGTRLTVT.

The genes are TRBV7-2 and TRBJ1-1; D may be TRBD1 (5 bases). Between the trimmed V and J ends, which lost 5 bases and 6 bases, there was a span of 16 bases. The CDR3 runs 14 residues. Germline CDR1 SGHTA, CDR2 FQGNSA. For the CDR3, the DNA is TGTGCCAGCAGCCCCGGGGGGGGGAAGGCTGAAGCTTTCTTT. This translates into CASSPGGGKAEAFF.

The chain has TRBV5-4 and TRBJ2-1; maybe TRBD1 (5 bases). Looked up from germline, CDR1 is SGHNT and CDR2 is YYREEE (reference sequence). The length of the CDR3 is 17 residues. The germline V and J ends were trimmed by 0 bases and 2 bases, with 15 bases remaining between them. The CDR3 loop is CASSLGDRVSTYNEQFF. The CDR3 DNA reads TGTGCCAGCAGCTTGGGTGACAGAGTCTCCACCTACAATGAGCAGTTCTTC.

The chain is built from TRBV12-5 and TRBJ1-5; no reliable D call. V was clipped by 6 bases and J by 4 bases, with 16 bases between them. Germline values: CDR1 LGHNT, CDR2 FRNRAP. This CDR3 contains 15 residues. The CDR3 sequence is CASGPTSPGNQPQHF. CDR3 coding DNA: TGTGCTAGTGGCCCCACCTCCCCAGGTAATCAGCCCCAGCATTTT.

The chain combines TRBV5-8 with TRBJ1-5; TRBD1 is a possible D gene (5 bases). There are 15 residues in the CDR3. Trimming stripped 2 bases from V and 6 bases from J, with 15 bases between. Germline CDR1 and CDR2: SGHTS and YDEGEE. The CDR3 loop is CASSFWGSWCQPQHF. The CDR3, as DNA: TGTGCCAGCAGCTTTTGGGGCTCGTGGTGTCAGCCCCAGCATTTT.

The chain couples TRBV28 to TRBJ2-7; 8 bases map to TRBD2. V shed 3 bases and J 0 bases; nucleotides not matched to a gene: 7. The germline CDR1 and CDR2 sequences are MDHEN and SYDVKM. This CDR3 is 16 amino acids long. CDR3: CASSFSLAVLSYEQYF. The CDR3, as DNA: TGTGCCAGCAGTTTTTCACTAGCGGTCCTCTCCTACGAGCAGTACTTC.

The CDR3 here is CASPQAGSTEAFF. CDR3 in DNA: TGTGCCAGCCCTCAGGCGGGGTCGACTGAAGCTTTCTTT. The chain couples TRBV28 to TRBJ1-1; D call uncertain. This CDR3 comprises 13 residues. CDR1 and CDR2 from the germline V gene are MDHEN and SYDVKM. Trimming left V 8 bases short and J 5 bases short, with 15 bases between. The full variable domain, completed using reference TRBV28 and TRBJ1-1, is DVKVTQSSRYLVKRTGEKVFLECVQDMDHENMFWYRQDPGLGLRLIYFSYDVKMKEKGDIPEGYSVSREKKERFSLILESASTNQTSMYLCASPQAGSTEAFFGQGTRLTVV.

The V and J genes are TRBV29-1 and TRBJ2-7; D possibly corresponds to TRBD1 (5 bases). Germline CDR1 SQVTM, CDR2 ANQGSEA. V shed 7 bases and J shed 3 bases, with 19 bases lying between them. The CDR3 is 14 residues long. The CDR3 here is CSAITDRGNYEQYF. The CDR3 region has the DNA TGCAGCGCTATAACCGACAGAGGAAACTACGAGCAGTACTTC.